The next 18 T cell receptor beta chains were all read from a single sample in a study of cytomegalovirus exposure and HLA in healthy donors. It was with 60 Vbeta and 13 Jbeta primers that the PCR ran. The data were produced by immunoSEQ multiplex PCR, yet TCRdb's version contains in-frame clones alone and is incomplete. The table records under 90,000 clones, about 90% of them present only once. Input material: PBMCs. These receptors came from a man younger than 35 in good health and CMV-seronegative.

This clone was detected only once. CDR3 bases: TGTGCCATCAGTGTTTTAGGGCTAGCGGGAGGTATGTACGAGCAGTACTTC. Protein sequence: CAISVLGLAGGMYEQYF. The rearrangement links TRBV10-3 to TRBJ2-5, with 11 positions matching TRBD2. Matching the DNA end better, TRBJ2-7 makes the J call doubtful. The CDR3 consists of 17 residues. The germline CDR1 and CDR2 sequences are ENHRY and SYGVKD.

This chain uses TRBV28 with TRBJ2-3; 14 bases are shared with TRBD2. V lost 10 bases, J lost 3 bases, and 3 bases stayed unmatched. This CDR3 region has 14 residues. Germline loops: CDR1 MDHEN, CDR2 SYDVKM. Here the CDR3 DNA reads TGTGCCACGGGACTAGCGGGAGCAACAGATACGCAGTATTTT. It yields the protein CATGLAGATDTQYF.

The genes are TRBV28 and TRBJ1-2, with 7 bases lining up with TRBD1. The CDR3 contains 14 residues. CDR1 is MDHEN, CDR2 SYDVKM, per germline. After removal of 5 bases from V and 7 bases from J, the junction contained 10 bases not matched to a gene. The CDR3 is CASSLLGQRRGYTF. The CDR3 DNA reads TGTGCCAGCAGTCTCCTGGGACAGAGGCGTGGCTACACCTTC.

The chain has TRBV7-2 and TRBJ2-7; possibly TRBD2 for D (5 bases). The germline V gene encodes CDR1 SGHTA and CDR2 FQGNSA. The ends were cut back, 1 base at V and 4 bases at J, with 14 bases in the middle. The CDR3 runs to 15 residues. For the CDR3, the DNA is TGTGCCAGCAGCTTAGTTGGCCTTAGCGTTTACGAGCAGTACTTC. This gives the protein CASSLVGLSVYEQYF.

Only a few counts were recorded for this clone. V and J are TRBV27 and TRBJ2-7; TRBD2 agrees at 8 bases. After removal of 4 bases from V and 6 bases from J, the junction contained 17 bases not matched to a gene. CDR1 and CDR2 from the germline V gene are MNHEY and SMNVEV (reference sequence). The CDR3 is 17 amino acids. The CDR3 nucleotides are TGTGCCAGCAGTTCACCAGGCCCCGGGACTAGGTTGCTCGAGCAGTACTTC. It encodes CASSSPGPGTRLLEQYF.

The V and J genes are TRBV19 and TRBJ1-2; TRBD1 matches at 7 bases. V shed 9 bases and J 0 bases; nucleotides not matched to a gene: 4. CDR3 length equals 13 residues. CDR1 and CDR2 from the germline V gene are LNHDA and SQIVND (reference sequence). The DNA of the CDR3 is TGTGCCAGCAGGGACAGTACTAACTATGGCTACACCTTC. It translates to CASRDSTNYGYTF.

The chain combines TRBV27 with TRBJ2-7, with 10 bases that match TRBD2. Losses at the gene ends were 5 bases for V and 3 bases for J; bases not matched to a gene: 4. The CDR3 covers 14 residues. Germline V gene data show CDR1 as MNHEY and CDR2 as SMNVEV (reference sequence). CDR3 DNA: TGTGCCAGCAGTGAGACTAGCGGGTTCTACGAGCAGTACTTC. Its protein product is CASSETSGFYEQYF.

The chain joins TRBV7-9 to TRBJ2-5; 14 bases align to TRBD2. J gave up 5 bases and V 5 bases, and 13 bases lay outside the gene matches. Germline values: CDR1 SEHNR, CDR2 FQNEAQ (reference sequence). The CDR3 has 18 amino acids. This CDR3 is CASSHRQTSGRDRETQYF. The CDR3 region has the DNA TGTGCCAGCAGCCACCGTCAGACTAGCGGGAGGGATAGGGAGACCCAGTACTTC.

The chain has TRBV7-2 and TRBJ2-1; perhaps TRBD1 as D (7 bases). Germline V gene sequence: CDR1 SGHTA, CDR2 FQGNSA. This CDR3 region has 15 residues. With 5 bases removed from V and 3 bases from J, the gap between germline ends came to 14 bases. The CDR3 DNA reads as TGTGCCAGCAGCCCCAGGGGGGACTTCTACAATGAGCAGTTCTTC. This sequence encodes CASSPRGDFYNEQFF.

This chain links TRBV6-5 with TRBJ2-7, with 11 bases matching TRBD1. Looked up from germline, CDR1 is MNHEY and CDR2 is SVGAGI. V shed 2 bases, J shed 7 bases, and the junction held 1 base outside the gene matches. The CDR3 length is 13 residues. The CDR3 DNA reads TGTGCCAGCAGTTACAGGGACAGGGGGGAGCAGTACTTC. It yields the protein CASSYRDRGEQYF.

This clone came up once. The chain couples TRBV10-3 to TRBJ2-3, with TRBD2 matching over 14 bases. In germline, CDR1 is ENHRY, CDR2 SYGVKD. V trimming: 3 bases; J trimming: 4 bases; junction bases outside the gene matches: 3. This CDR3 comprises 16 residues. The CDR3 loop reads CAISERLAGGSDTQYF. DNA for the CDR3: TGTGCCATCAGTGAACGACTAGCGGGAGGGTCAGATACGCAGTATTTT.

This clone was seen a single time. The rearrangement links TRBV5-1 to TRBJ2-7; 10 nucleotides align to TRBD2. V trimming: 0 bases; J trimming: 5 bases; junction bases outside the gene matches: 5. This CDR3 is 15 amino acids long. Germline CDR1 and CDR2: SGHRS and YFSETQ. The CDR3 spells CASSLGLAGVHEQYF. In nucleotides, the CDR3 is TGCGCCAGCAGCTTGGGGCTAGCGGGAGTCCACGAGCAGTACTTC.

The chain joins TRBV28 to TRBJ2-7, with 13 bases fitting TRBD2. Germline CDR1 reads MDHEN; CDR2 reads SYDVKM. V lost 6 bases and J lost 7; bases outside the gene matches: 12. The CDR3 length is 16 residues. The CDR3 reads CASRPGGLAGVGEQYF. In nucleotides, the CDR3 is TGTGCCAGCAGGCCGGGAGGACTAGCGGGAGTAGGGGAGCAGTACTTC.

The chain is built from TRBV28 and TRBJ2-7; D remains unclear. This CDR3 is built from 13 residues. CDR1 and CDR2 from the germline V gene are MDHEN and SYDVKM. The V and J ends lost 6 bases and 0 bases respectively, with 9 bases between them. The CDR3 DNA reads TGTGCCAGCAGCAGGTTACTCTCCTACGAGCAGTACTTC. Translating it yields CASSRLLSYEQYF.

V gene TRBV11-2 combines with J gene TRBJ1-6; possibly TRBD1 for D (6 bases). Trimming cost V 5 bases and J 6 bases, with 11 bases left between them. Germline CDR1 reads SGHAT; CDR2 reads FQNNGV. This CDR3 spans 14 amino acids. The CDR3, as DNA: TGTGCCAGCAGCAGTGGGGGCGGTAATTCACCCCTCCACTTT. Protein product: CASSSGGGNSPLHF.

This chain links TRBV28 with TRBJ2-1; D might be TRBD2 (6 bases). Trimming left V 2 bases short and J 0 bases short, with 14 bases between. The CDR3 extends over 17 amino acids. CDR1 is MDHEN and CDR2 is SYDVKM in the germline V gene. As DNA, the CDR3 is TGTGCCAGCAGTTTAAATGTTGGGGGAGGCTCCTACAATGAGCAGTTCTTC. Encoded protein: CASSLNVGGGSYNEQFF.

This clone was detected only a few times. The V and J genes are TRBV4-1 and TRBJ1-3; D unresolved. V was shortened by 2 bases and J by 1 base, with 15 bases between the two germline ends. Germline V gene lookup returns CDR1 MGHRA and CDR2 YSYEKL. The CDR3 consists of 17 residues. The CDR3 spells CASSQPSTSGSGNTIYF. CDR3 nucleotides: TGCGCCAGCAGCCAACCGTCAACCAGCGGGTCTGGAAACACCATATATTTT.

This clone was counted a single time. The chain joins TRBV5-1 to TRBJ1-1, with a weak D call TRBD1 (5 bases). Trimming took 9 bases from V and 1 from J, leaving 13 bases between them. Germline CDR1 SGHRS, CDR2 YFSETQ. There are 13 residues in the CDR3. The CDR3 is CAITTASNTEAFF. In DNA, the CDR3 is TGCGCCATTACGACAGCTTCGAACACTGAAGCTTTCTTT.